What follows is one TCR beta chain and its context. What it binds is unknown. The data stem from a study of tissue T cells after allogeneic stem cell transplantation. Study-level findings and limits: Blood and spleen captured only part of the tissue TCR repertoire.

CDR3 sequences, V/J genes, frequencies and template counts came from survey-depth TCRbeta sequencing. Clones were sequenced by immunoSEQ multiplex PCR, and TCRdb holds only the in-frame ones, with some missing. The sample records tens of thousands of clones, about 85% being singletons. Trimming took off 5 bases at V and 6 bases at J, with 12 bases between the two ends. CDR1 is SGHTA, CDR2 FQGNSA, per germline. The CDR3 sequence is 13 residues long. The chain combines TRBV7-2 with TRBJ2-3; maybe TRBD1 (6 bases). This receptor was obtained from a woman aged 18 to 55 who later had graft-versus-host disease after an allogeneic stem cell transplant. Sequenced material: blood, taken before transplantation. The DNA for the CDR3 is TGTGCCAGCAGCGACAACAGGGCCGATACGCAGTATTTT. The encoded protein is CASSDNRADTQYF.